A selection of T cell receptor beta chains follows, all from one sample in a study of blood T cell repertoires in COVID-19. Only in-frame clones appear in the TCRdb table, and some are missing; sequencing was by immunoSEQ multiplex PCR. The repertoire includes approximately 81,000 clones, around nine tenths of them detected once, and roughly an eighth sits in the top ten. The specimen was peripheral blood. The receptor source for this set is a man between 65 and 85 years old with active or convalescent COVID-19. Each CDR3 is given with its conserved first and last residue. The D gene is left open where the match is weak. Clone size is given for some rows only: seen once, a few or many times, or a class if the clone is expanded.

v_call	clone_size	d_call	j_call	cdr3_nt	cdr3_aa
TRBV9	.	.	TRBJ1-1	TGTGCCAGCAGCGCCGGATGGGGGGCTGAAGCTTTCTTT	CASSAGWGAEAFF
TRBV18	.	.	TRBJ1-1	TGTGCCAGCTCACCCACAGCGGCCGGAGCACCGAACACTGAAGCTTTCTTT	CASSPTAAGAPNTEAFF
TRBV6-2/TRBV6-3	.	.	TRBJ2-1	TGTGCCAGCAGCAAGAGGTATGAGCAGTTCTTC	CASSKRYEQFF
TRBV4-2	.	TRBD2	TRBJ2-3	TGTGCCAGCAGCCAAGTCTCCGGGGGGGTACCAGATACGCAGTATTTT	CASSQVSGGVPDTQYF
TRBV5-4	.	.	TRBJ1-2	TGTGCCAGCAGCCCCGACAAGAACTATGGCTACACCTTC	CASSPDKNYGYTF
TRBV18	once	TRBD1	TRBJ2-5	TGTGCCAGCTCACCACGCCGGACAGGGGCAAGACAAGAGACCCAGTACTTC	CASSPRRTGARQETQYF
TRBV19	once	.	TRBJ1-2	TGTGCCAGTAGTTGGGCAGCCTATGGCTACACCTTC	CASSWAAYGYTF
TRBV9	.	TRBD2	TRBJ2-5	TGTGCCAGCAGCCCGGGAGGGCTACAGGAGACCCAGTACTTC	CASSPGGLQETQYF
TRBV7-9	.	TRBD1	TRBJ1-1	TGTGCCAGCAGCACTGGGACAGAGTATGAAGCTTTCTTT	CASSTGTEYEAFF
TRBV19	.	.	TRBJ1-2	TGTGCCAGTAGTCTTGGCTCTAACTATGGCTACACCTTC	CASSLGSNYGYTF
TRBV30	.	TRBD2	TRBJ2-1	TGTGCCTGGAAGGGACTAGCGGGCAATGAGCAGTTCTTC	CAWKGLAGNEQFF
TRBV9	.	TRBD1	TRBJ1-4	TGTGCCAGCAGCATGCAGGGGGCGACTAATGAAAAACTGTTTTTT	CASSMQGATNEKLFF
TRBV19	.	TRBD1	TRBJ2-7	TGTGCCAGTAGTACCAGACAGGGTTCGTCCTACGAGCAGTACTTC	CASSTRQGSSYEQYF
TRBV9	.	.	TRBJ2-5	TGTGCCAGCAGCGTTCATAGCGGTGAGACCCAGTACTTC	CASSVHSGETQYF
TRBV9	.	.	TRBJ1-1	TGTGCCAGCAGCGTAGGAGGTCAGAACACTGAAGCTTTCTTT	CASSVGGQNTEAFF
TRBV6-2/TRBV6-3	.	TRBD1	TRBJ2-1	TGTGCCAGCAGCTCCGGGGACAGGGTTGGAAATGAGCAGTTCTTC	CASSSGDRVGNEQFF
TRBV29-1	.	.	TRBJ1-6	TGCAGCGTTGAGGAGACAGCTAATTCACCCCTCCACTTT	CSVEETANSPLHF
TRBV5-1	.	.	TRBJ1-1	TGCGCCAGCAGCTCGACAGGGAACACTGAAGCTTTCTTT	CASSSTGNTEAFF
TRBV10-3	.	.	TRBJ2-5	TGTGCCATCAGTGAGATTGACACTCCCCAGGGAGAGACCCAGTACTTC	CAISEIDTPQGETQYF
TRBV5-1	.	.	TRBJ1-5	TGCGCCAGCAGCTTGGATAGCGGCAATCAGCCCCAGCATTTT	CASSLDSGNQPQHF
TRBV4-2	.	.	TRBJ2-1	TGTGCCAGCAGCCAAGCTACTGAGCAGTTCTTC	CASSQATEQFF
TRBV4-2	.	TRBD2	TRBJ2-5	TGTGCCAGCAGCCAAGATCCTAGCGGGGCCCTAGGGGAGACCCAGTACTTC	CASSQDPSGALGETQYF
TRBV2	.	TRBD2	TRBJ2-5	TGTGCCAGCTCCCGCGGGGGGGCTGCAGAGACCCAGTACTTC	CASSRGGAAETQYF
TRBV9	.	.	TRBJ1-1	TGTGCCAGCAGCGGGGGACTGTTGAACACTGAAGCTTTCTTT	CASSGGLLNTEAFF
TRBV18	.	.	TRBJ1-5	TGTGCCAGCTCTTCAGATATCGATCAGCCCCAGCATTTT	CASSSDIDQPQHF
TRBV18	few	.	TRBJ2-7	TGTGCCAGCTCACCCCCTGGGCATCTGTACGAGCAGTACTTC	CASSPPGHLYEQYF
TRBV11-2	.	TRBD1	TRBJ2-7	TGTGCCAGCAGCTTAGTCTCGGACAGGGAGTACGAGCAGTACTTC	CASSLVSDREYEQYF
TRBV6-5	.	TRBD1	TRBJ1-2	TGTGCCAGCAGTTACTCGACGACAGGGGGCATGAGTGGCTACACCTTC	CASSYSTTGGMSGYTF
TRBV7-6	once	TRBD1	TRBJ2-1	TGTGCCAGCAGCCTCGGGACAGGGATTTACAATGAGCAGTTCTTC	CASSLGTGIYNEQFF
TRBV12-3/TRBV12-4	.	.	TRBJ1-5	TGTGCCAGCAGCCCCCACAATCAGCCCCAGCATTTT	CASSPHNQPQHF
TRBV4-3	.	TRBD2	TRBJ2-1	TGCGCCAGCAGCCAAGATAGGTTTCGACTAGCGGCCTACAATGAGCAGTTCTTC	CASSQDRFRLAAYNEQFF
TRBV5-4	.	TRBD1	TRBJ1-2	TGTGCCAGCAGCTTACCGGGACAGGGACACTATGGCTACACCTTC	CASSLPGQGHYGYTF
TRBV29-1	.	.	TRBJ2-3	TGCAGCGTTCCCACGCCCCGGGGTACGCAGTATTTT	CSVPTPRGTQYF
TRBV2	once	.	TRBJ2-3	TGTGCCAGCAGTGAATATCCGGGGGTGCAGTATTTT	CASSEYPGVQYF
TRBV2	.	TRBD1	TRBJ1-1	TGTGCCAGCAGGGCTGGACAGGGGATCGTTCACTTCTTT	CASRAGQGIVHFF
TRBV5-1	.	.	TRBJ2-3	TGCGCCAGCAGCTTGGAAGAGAGCGGAACAGATACGCAGTATTTT	CASSLEESGTDTQYF
TRBV7-9	.	.	TRBJ1-1	TGTGCCAGCAGCTTAGCCCCAAACACTGAAGCTTTCTTT	CASSLAPNTEAFF
TRBV5-1	.	.	TRBJ1-4	TGCGCCAGCAGCTTGGAGCCCTTCGCAACTAATGAAAAACTGTTTTTT	CASSLEPFATNEKLFF
TRBV4-2	.	.	TRBJ1-5	TGTGCCAGCAGCCAATCAGCAGGGCGCAATCAGCCCCAGCATTTT	CASSQSAGRNQPQHF
TRBV10-1	few	.	TRBJ1-2	TGCGCCAGCAGTGAGTACCAAGTCCGGGACACTAACGCGTCTTATGGCTACACCTTC	CASSEYQVRDTNASYGYTF
TRBV19	.	.	TRBJ1-5	TGTGCCAGTAGTATAAATAGGGGGAATCAGCCCCAGCATTTT	CASSINRGNQPQHF
TRBV5-4	.	.	TRBJ1-3	TGTGCCAGCAGCTCGATTACAGGGACTGGAAACACCATATATTTT	CASSSITGTGNTIYF
TRBV30	.	TRBD1	TRBJ1-1	TGTGCCTGGCGACCGGGACAGGTGAACACTGAAGCTTTCTTT	CAWRPGQVNTEAFF
TRBV19	.	.	TRBJ1-5	TGTGCCAGTAGTCGACACCTGGCCCAGCCCCAGCATTTT	CASSRHLAQPQHF
TRBV18	.	.	TRBJ1-2	TGTGCCAGCTCACGCGGGACGGACCCCCGGTATGGCTACACCTTC	CASSRGTDPRYGYTF
TRBV18	once	.	TRBJ1-4	TGTGCCAGCTCTCAGACAGGCAGTTCAACTAATGAAAAACTGTTTTTT	CASSQTGSSTNEKLFF
TRBV19	.	TRBD2	TRBJ2-1	TGTGCCAGCCAAGGGAGGGTAGCGGTTTACAATGAGCAGTTCTTC	CASQGRVAVYNEQFF
TRBV2	.	.	TRBJ1-3	TGTGCCAGCACCGAGGGGGGGCCTGGAAACACCATATATTTT	CASTEGGPGNTIYF
TRBV6-2/TRBV6-3	.	TRBD1	TRBJ1-5	TGTGCCAGCAGTTACTCGGCCTACAGGGGTGTCCAGCATTTT	CASSYSAYRGVQHF
TRBV5-5	.	.	TRBJ2-4	TGTGCCAGCAGCTTGGAGGGGGTCGCCAAAAACATTCAGTACTTC	CASSLEGVAKNIQYF
TRBV5-1	.	TRBD1	TRBJ2-1	TGCGCCAGCAGCGCCGCGGCGACAGGGGGCGGCCACAATGAGCAGTTCTTC	CASSAAATGGGHNEQFF
TRBV9	.	.	TRBJ2-7	TGTGCCAGCAGCGTCTCCTTGGCCTCCTACGAGCAGTACTTC	CASSVSLASYEQYF
TRBV18	.	.	TRBJ1-2	TGTGCCAGCTCTCAGACAGTTATCAGCCCGGGGGACTATGGCTACACCTTC	CASSQTVISPGDYGYTF
TRBV19	.	TRBD1	TRBJ2-6	TGTGCCAGTAGCCCGACAGGGGTCCACTCTGGGGCCAACGTCCTGACTTTC	CASSPTGVHSGANVLTF
TRBV6-2/TRBV6-3	.	.	TRBJ1-2	TGTGCCAGCAGTTACTCTCGCGGGGGAATGGGAGGCTACACCTTC	CASSYSRGGMGGYTF